This T cell receptor (beta chain) was sequenced during a study of blood T cell repertoires in COVID-19. About the research overall: From the United States, Italy and Spain came samples of acute and convalescent COVID-19.

Method: immunoSEQ multiplex PCR; TCRdb's copy keeps in-frame clones and lacks some. The sample has over 250,000 clones; roughly 87% are singletons. Germline CDR1 reads SGHTA; CDR2 reads FQGNSA. This CDR3 has 17 amino acids. With V trimmed by 2 bases and J by 2 bases, 10 bases remained unmatched. The chain has TRBV7-2 and TRBJ2-3; 7 bases are a match to TRBD2. This sequence was found in a human donor in a cohort sampled during active COVID-19. The material sequenced was peripheral blood. Here the CDR3 reads CASSLMGRGLNTDTQYF. The CDR3 DNA follows: TGTGCCAGCAGCTTAATGGGTCGGGGACTAAACACAGATACGCAGTATTTT.